This is a list of T cell receptor beta chains from one sample in a study of shared clonotypes between healthy human individuals. Libraries were prepared by immunoSEQ multiplex PCR; TCRdb keeps only in-frame clonotypes and omits some of them. The table records around 2,000,000 clones, approximately 94% of them present only once. Specimen: naive CD8+ T cells sorted from blood. These receptors came from a man between 18 and 29 years old in good health. Each CDR3 is given with its conserved first and last residue. D genes are given only for firm matches. Some rows have no size entry. The others give once, few or many, or a class for an expanded clone.

>TRBV13|.|once|TRBJ1-3
TGTGCCAGCAGCCTCGACCCAACCTCTGGAAACACCATATATTTT
CASSLDPTSGNTIYF
>TRBV5-8|.|.|TRBJ2-1
TGTGCCAGCAGCTTCGAGGGAGGAGTCCACAATGAGCAGTTCTTC
CASSFEGGVHNEQFF
>TRBV7-9|TRBD1|once|TRBJ1-2
TGTGCCAGCAGCACAAACGAATACCAGGGGGCCTATGGCTACACCTTC
CASSTNEYQGAYGYTF
>TRBV5-4|.|.|TRBJ2-1
TGTGCCAGCAGCTCGGGGAGCGGGCAAAACAACAATGAGCAGTTCTTC
CASSSGSGQNNNEQFF
>TRBV30|TRBD2|.|TRBJ2-5
TGTGCCTGGAGCCAAGATGCGGGAGGGCCTTGGGAGACCCAGTACTTC
CAWSQDAGGPWETQYF
>TRBV10-1|.|.|TRBJ2-7
TGCGCCAGCAGGGATTACCTGGGGGTCTACGAGCAGTACTTC
CASRDYLGVYEQYF
>TRBV6-4|TRBD1|.|TRBJ1-3
TGTGCCAGCAGCCCGGACAGGGGGCCTGCTCTTTTTGGAAACACCATATATTTT
CASSPDRGPALFGNTIYF
>TRBV7-9|TRBD1|.|TRBJ2-7
TGTGCCAGCAGCTTAAGTCAGGGGGCGACGGGCGAGCAGTACTTC
CASSLSQGATGEQYF
>TRBV5-4|TRBD1|.|TRBJ1-2
TGTGCCAGCAGCTTCACAGGGGTTGGGGCCTATGGCTACACCTTC
CASSFTGVGAYGYTF
>TRBV27|.|.|TRBJ2-2
TGTGCCAGCAGTTTATCCTTCACTAGTCCGAACACCGGGGAGCTGTTTTTT
CASSLSFTSPNTGELFF
>TRBV28|TRBD1|.|TRBJ2-7
TGTGCCAGCAGCCTAACAGGGGTGGCTCCCGAGCAGTACTTC
CASSLTGVAPEQYF
>TRBV11-2|.|once|TRBJ1-1
TGTGCCAGCAGCTTAGGCCGGACGTCGAACACTGAAGCTTTCTTT
CASSLGRTSNTEAFF
>TRBV4-1|.|.|TRBJ1-1
TGCGCCAGCAGCCAAGGTCCATCCCCCGCGAATACTGAAGCTTTCTTT
CASSQGPSPANTEAFF
>TRBV19|.|.|TRBJ2-2
TGTGCCAGTAGTCTGGGGACCGGGGAGCTGTTTTTT
CASSLGTGELFF
>TRBV9|.|.|TRBJ2-5
TGTGCCAGCAGCGTAGACGGCAACCAAGAGACCCAGTACTTC
CASSVDGNQETQYF
>TRBV6-1|TRBD1|.|TRBJ1-2
TGTGCCAGCAGTGACCAACTTGACAGGGGCGATGGCTACACCTTC
CASSDQLDRGDGYTF
>TRBV5-8|.|.|TRBJ1-5
TGTGCCAGCAGCTGGATCTCGGGGGCGGATCAGCCCCAGCATTTT
CASSWISGADQPQHF
>TRBV29-1|TRBD2|.|TRBJ2-1
TGCAGCGTTGAAGACATAGCCGCGGGGGGCCCTGTCAATGAGCAGTTCTTC
CSVEDIAAGGPVNEQFF
>TRBV6-5|.|.|TRBJ1-6
TGTGCCAGCAGTTACGTCGAGGCACATAATTCACCCCTCCACTTT
CASSYVEAHNSPLHF
>TRBV13|TRBD2|.|TRBJ2-7
TGTGCCAGCAGCTCGACAGCGGGGGTTACCTACGAGCAGTACTTC
CASSSTAGVTYEQYF
>TRBV28|TRBD1|.|TRBJ2-7
TGTGCCAGCAGCAATGGCCTACGTACCTTACAGGGGGCCTACGAGCAGTACTTC
CASSNGLRTLQGAYEQYF
>TRBV25-1|.|once|TRBJ2-7
TGTGCCAGCAGCTGGGGGGTTGCCTACGAGCAGTACTTC
CASSWGVAYEQYF
>TRBV11-2|TRBD1|.|TRBJ1-4
TGTGCCAGCAGCTTGGGCCTCACAGGGGGCGGCGCAACTAATGAAAAACTGTTTTTT
CASSLGLTGGGATNEKLFF
>TRBV5-8|.|.|TRBJ2-3
TGTGCCAGCAGCTTGAGTAGCACAGATACGCAGTATTTT
CASSLSSTDTQYF
>TRBV4-1|.|.|TRBJ1-6
TGCGCCAGCAGCCAAGATCCCCTGAGCTCCTATAATTCACCCCTCCACTTT
CASSQDPLSSYNSPLHF
>TRBV14|.|.|TRBJ2-7
TGTGCCAGCAGCCAAGGGACTGGGGGCTACGAGCAGTACTTC
CASSQGTGGYEQYF
>TRBV9|TRBD2|.|TRBJ2-7
TGTGCCAGCAGCGTAGGGCGGGAGGGCATCCACGAGCAGTACTTC
CASSVGREGIHEQYF
>TRBV21-1|.|.|TRBJ1-2
TGTGCCAGCAGCATCCGCCCCTCCCGGGGGTACTATGGCTACACCTTC
CASSIRPSRGYYGYTF
>TRBV6-1|TRBD2|.|TRBJ2-3
TGTGCCAGCAGTGAAGCCCTAGCGGGGCGCACAGATACGCAGTATTTT
CASSEALAGRTDTQYF
>TRBV11-2|TRBD2|.|TRBJ2-2
TGTGCCAGCAGCTTCGCAGCGGGGGGGAACACCGGGGAGCTGTTTTTT
CASSFAAGGNTGELFF
>TRBV9|TRBD2|.|TRBJ2-1
TGTGCCAGCAGCAGTAGCGGGAGTGGGTACAATGAGCAGTTCTTC
CASSSSGSGYNEQFF
>TRBV25-1|.|once|TRBJ1-2
TGTGCCAGCAGTCGGGGGGACTATGGCTACACCTTC
CASSRGDYGYTF